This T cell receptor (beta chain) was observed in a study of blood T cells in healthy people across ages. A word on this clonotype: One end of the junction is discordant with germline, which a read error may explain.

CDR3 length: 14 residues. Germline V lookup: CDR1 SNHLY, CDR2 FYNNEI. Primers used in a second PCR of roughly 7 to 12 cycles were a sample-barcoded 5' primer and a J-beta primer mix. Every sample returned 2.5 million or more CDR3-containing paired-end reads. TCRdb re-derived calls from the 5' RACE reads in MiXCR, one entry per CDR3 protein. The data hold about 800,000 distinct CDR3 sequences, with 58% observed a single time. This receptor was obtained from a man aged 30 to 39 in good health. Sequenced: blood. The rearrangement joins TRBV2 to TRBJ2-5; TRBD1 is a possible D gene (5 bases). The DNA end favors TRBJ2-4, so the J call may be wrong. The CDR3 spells CTSSVVPGPNIQYF. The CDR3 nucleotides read TGTACCAGCAGTGTCGTACCAGGGCCAAACATTCAGTACTTC.